Following are 23 T cell receptor beta chains from one sample sequenced in a study of blood T cell repertoires in COVID-19. This table comes from immunoSEQ multiplex PCR, and its TCRdb copy is limited to in-frame clones, with some not included. The profile shows 350,000 to 550,000 clones, roughly nine tenths of them singletons. Material: PBMCs or T cells enriched from blood (not recorded which). The receptor source for this set is a man aged 30-40 years who had recovered from COVID-19.

The chain couples TRBV28 to TRBJ1-6; a possible D gene is TRBD1 (6 bases). This CDR3 is 13 amino acids long. The V end lost 6 bases, the J end lost 7 bases, and 10 bases lay between the germline ends. The V gene's germline CDR1 is MDHEN and CDR2 SYDVKM. The CDR3 DNA reads as TGTGCCAGCAGCGGGACACTAAATTCACCCCTCCACTTT. This translates into CASSGTLNSPLHF.

The chain joins TRBV6-5 to TRBJ1-1; the match to TRBD1 covers 9 bases. The CDR3 covers 15 residues. From germline, CDR1 is MNHEY and CDR2 SVGAGI. The V and J ends lost 5 bases and 7 bases, in that order; junction bases with no gene match: 11. DNA for the CDR3: TGTGCCAGCAGTCGCTCCGGGACAGGGAAGGGTGAAGCTTTCTTT. Protein product: CASSRSGTGKGEAFF.

V usage is TRBV12-1 and J usage is TRBJ2-1; the D call TRBD2 from the table was never checked on the DNA. TRBV12-1 is shown as a pseudogene. The CDR3 runs 16 residues. CDR3 loop: CASITTRRGGYNEQFF. The CDR3 region has the DNA TGTGCCAGCATTACAACTAGACGAGGAGGCTACAATGAGCAGTTCTTC.

CDR3 nucleotides: TGTGCCGGGGGACTAGCGGGAGGAGAGACCCAGTACTTC. Amino acid sequence: CAGGLAGGETQYF. V is TRBV7-9 and J is TRBJ2-5; 15 nucleotides line up with TRBD2. Germline V gene lookup returns CDR1 SEHNR and CDR2 FQNEAQ (reference sequence). V lost 11 bases, J lost 4 bases, and 2 bases stayed unmatched. CDR3 size: 13 residues.

This chain joins TRBV5-1 and TRBJ1-1; D gene uncertain. Per germline, CDR1 SGHRS and CDR2 YFSETQ. CDR3 length: 15 amino acids. V gave up 0 bases and J gave up 0 bases, with 9 bases separating them. The CDR3 sequence is CASSLAPGLNTEAFF. The CDR3 DNA is TGCGCCAGCAGCTTGGCCCCAGGCCTGAACACTGAAGCTTTCTTT.

The V call is TRBV2, the J call TRBJ1-1, with 9 bases aligning to TRBD1. The germline CDR1 and CDR2 sequences are SNHLY and FYNNEI. The V gene end was trimmed by 1 base and the J gene end by 0 bases; junction bases not matched to a gene: 3. This CDR3 has 16 amino acids. The chain's CDR3 is CASSEEGTGLNTEAFF. CDR3 DNA sequence: TGTGCCAGCAGTGAAGAGGGGACAGGGCTGAACACTGAAGCTTTCTTT.

CDR3 residues: CANWDRNTGELFF. CDR3 nucleotides: TGTGCCAACTGGGACAGGAACACCGGGGAGCTGTTTTTT. The gene calls are TRBV28 and TRBJ2-2; 7 bases map to TRBD1. Trimming at V came to 10 bases and at J to 1 base, leaving 3 bases not matched to a gene. Germline lookup yields CDR1 MDHEN and CDR2 SYDVKM. The CDR3 is made up of 13 amino acids.

V and J are TRBV7-9 and TRBJ1-2; a possible D gene is TRBD1 (5 bases). Germline V CDR1 and CDR2: SEHNR, FQNEAQ (reference sequence). The CDR3 is made up of 15 amino acids. Trimming shortened V by 5 bases and J by 3 bases, and 16 bases separated the two germline ends. CDR3 nucleotide sequence: TGTGCCAGCAGCCCGGTCGGGGGTTACGACTATGGCTACACCTTC. It encodes CASSPVGGYDYGYTF.

This clone was observed a single time. The chain uses TRBV9 and TRBJ2-1; 10 bases agree with TRBD2. Germline V gene lookup returns CDR1 SGDLS and CDR2 YYNGEE. This CDR3 contains 14 residues. Trimming took 2 bases from V and 6 from J; bases not matched to a gene: 2. The CDR3 coding sequence is TGTGCCAGCAGCGTTGCTAGCGGGGGCAATGAGCAGTTCTTC. Translated, it gives CASSVASGGNEQFF.

The CDR3 nucleotides read TGTGCCAGCACCCACCAGGGGGGCTCCTACGAGCAGTACTTC. Amino acids: CASTHQGGSYEQYF. The chain has TRBV27 and TRBJ2-7, with TRBD1 as a possible D gene (7 bases). V lost 7 bases and J 0 bases, leaving 13 bases between the germline ends. Germline-derived CDR1 and CDR2 are MNHEY and SMNVEV (reference sequence). This CDR3 has 14 residues.

The CDR3, as DNA: TGTGCCAGCAGCTTAGGAGGGGTAGTCGATGAGCAGTTCTTC. Encoded protein: CASSLGGVVDEQFF. The chain is built from TRBV5-4 and TRBJ2-1; maybe TRBD2 (6 bases). Germline CDR1 is SGHNT and CDR2 is YYREEE (reference sequence). Trimming took 2 bases from V and 8 from J, leaving 14 bases between them. The CDR3 is 14 residues long.

The chain recombines TRBV12-5 with TRBJ2-3; no definite D call. This CDR3 comprises 12 residues. The germline V and J ends were trimmed by 5 bases and 0 bases, with 3 bases remaining between them. CDR1 is LGHNT, CDR2 FRNRAP, per germline. The CDR3 DNA reads as TGTGCTAGTGGTGGCAGCACAGATACGCAGTATTTT. Translation: CASGGSTDTQYF.

This clone has more than one count but fewer than ten. The genes are TRBV5-6 and TRBJ2-4; the match to TRBD1 covers 7 bases. This CDR3 region has 14 residues. V shed 7 bases and J 5 bases; nucleotides not matched to a gene: 9. Germline lookup yields CDR1 SGHDT and CDR2 YYEEEE. CDR3 nucleotides: TGTGCCAGCCGCCTCCGGGACAGACAAAACATTCAGTACTTC. Amino acids: CASRLRDRQNIQYF.

The chain couples TRBV2 to TRBJ1-4; 9 bases fit TRBD1. Germline V gene lookup returns CDR1 SNHLY and CDR2 FYNNEI. V lost 0 bases, J lost 8 bases, and 16 bases stayed unmatched. This CDR3 has 19 amino acids. The CDR3 region is CASSEAITGGKLPYEKLFF. The CDR3 nucleotides read TGTGCCAGCAGTGAAGCGATTACAGGGGGCAAGCTTCCATACGAAAAACTGTTTTTT.

The V and J genes are TRBV11-2 and TRBJ2-1, with a tentative D call TRBD2 (5 bases). CDR1 and CDR2 from the germline V gene are SGHAT and FQNNGV. The CDR3 length is 15 residues. Between the trimmed V and J ends, which lost 3 bases and 7 bases, there was a span of 16 bases. The CDR3 loop is CASSLGTSMINEQFF. Written as DNA, the CDR3 is TGTGCCAGCAGCTTGGGAACTAGTATGATAAATGAGCAGTTCTTC.

This clone was detected only a few times. The gene calls are TRBV5-1 and TRBJ1-3; TRBD1 is a possible D gene (5 bases). Germline V gives CDR1 SGHRS, CDR2 YFSETQ. The CDR3 extends over 15 amino acids. V was shortened by 4 bases and J by 3 bases, with 14 bases between the two germline ends. The CDR3 DNA follows: TGCGCCAGCAGCAGCACCTCGGGGGTTGGAAACACCATATATTTT. Protein: CASSSTSGVGNTIYF.

The chain carries TRBV21-1 and TRBJ2-5; TRBD2, the D gene given by the table, was not confirmed from the DNA. TRBV21-1 is assigned pseudogene status. This CDR3 is built from 13 residues. CDR3 region: CASSAGLAETQYF. As DNA, the CDR3 is TGTGCCAGCAGCGCGGGACTAGCAGAGACCCAGTACTTC.

This clone was seen once. The CDR3 spells CASSPGLAGRNEQFF. The CDR3 region has the DNA TGTGCCAGCAGCCCAGGTCTAGCGGGTCGAAATGAGCAGTTCTTC. This sequence joins TRBV7-3 and TRBJ2-1, with 8 bases aligning to TRBD2. Germline CDR1 is SGHTA and CDR2 is FQGTGA. CDR3 length: 15 amino acids. V dropped 5 bases and J dropped 7; count of bases not matched to a gene: 10.

V gene TRBV27 combines with J gene TRBJ2-6; D might be TRBD1 (6 bases). This CDR3 comprises 17 residues. The germline V and J ends were trimmed by 7 bases and 0 bases, with 16 bases remaining between them. The germline gives CDR1 MNHEY, CDR2 SMNVEV (reference sequence). DNA for the CDR3: TGTGCCAGCATGTCCGGACAGACCTTCTCTGGGGCCAACGTCCTGACTTTC. Its translation is CASMSGQTFSGANVLTF. Variable domain in full (rest from reference TRBV27 and TRBJ2-6): EAQVTQNPRYLITVTGKKLTVTCSQNMNHEYMSWYRQDPGLGLRQIYYSMNVEVTDKGDVPEGYKVSRKEKRNFPLILESPSPNQTSLYFCASMSGQTFSGANVLTFGAGSRLTVL.

This clone was counted once. The chain carries TRBV29-1 and TRBJ2-5, with TRBD2 matching over 8 bases. CDR1 and CDR2 (germline): SQVTM, ANQGSEA. Trimming removed 4 bases from V and 3 bases from J; junction bases left unmatched: 1. The CDR3 runs 12 residues. The CDR3 sequence is CSVVGLEETQYF. The CDR3 region has the DNA TGCAGCGTTGTGGGACTAGAAGAGACCCAGTACTTC.

The chain couples TRBV2 to TRBJ1-5; D not resolved. Germline CDR1 reads SNHLY; CDR2 reads FYNNEI. The V end lost 5 bases, the J end lost 0 bases, and 8 bases lay between the germline ends. The CDR3 extends over 14 amino acids. CDR3 sequence reads: CASSPTDSNQPQHF. Here the CDR3 DNA reads TGTGCCAGCAGTCCTACTGATAGCAATCAGCCCCAGCATTTT.

The chain employs TRBV6-5 and TRBJ1-5; tentative D call: TRBD1 (6 bases). In germline, CDR1 is MNHEY, CDR2 SVGAGI. This CDR3 is 15 amino acids long. Deletions cut 5 bases from V and 6 bases from J, with 17 bases between. The CDR3 reads CASSPKPTGFQPQHF. DNA for the CDR3: TGTGCCAGCAGTCCGAAACCGACAGGTTTTCAGCCCCAGCATTTT.

The chain carries TRBV6-6 and TRBJ2-7, with TRBD2 matching over 9 bases. The ends lost 11 bases at V and 6 bases at J; junction bases unmatched: 14. The CDR3 has 14 residues. Germline lookup yields CDR1 MNHNY and CDR2 SVGAGI (reference sequence). The CDR3, as DNA: TGTGCCTCCCAGGTGGGAGCGGGAGGTTCCGAGCAGTACTTC. Its protein product is CASQVGAGGSEQYF.